Following are 17 T cell receptor beta chains from one sample sequenced in a study of Graves' ophthalmopathy and Graves' hyperthyroidism. Scientists amplified the TCR beta CDR3 regions from RNA transcripts. Scientists carried out first-round RT-PCR using HTBI primers and then a second-round multiplex PCR. TCRdb analysed the multiplex PCR reads with MiXCR anew, one entry per CDR3 protein. The sample lists about 590,000 distinct CDR3 sequences, less than 45% occurring once. The sequenced sample was peripheral blood or thyroid tissue (not recorded which). The receptors shown here come from an adult man with Graves' hyperthyroidism.

The V and J genes are TRBV3-1 and TRBJ2-7; D is uncertain. The V gene lost 0 bases and the J gene lost 7 bases, with 10 bases spanning the gap. The CDR3 is 13 residues long. Germline assignment: CDR1 LGHDT and CDR2 YNNKEL (reference sequence). DNA for the CDR3: TGTGCCAGCAGCCAAGATAACTGGGGTGAGCAGTACTTC. Residues: CASSQDNWGEQYF.

A remark on this clonotype: Possible read error: a much larger clone is one base away. The rearrangement joins TRBV6-5 to TRBJ2-7, with 7 bases identical to TRBD1. This CDR3 region has 13 residues. CDR1 and CDR2 from the germline V gene are MNHEY and SVGAGI. CDR3 bases: TGTACCAGCAGTAAACAGGGGAACAACGAGCAGTACTTC. The encoded protein is CTSSKQGNNEQYF.

Many counts were recorded for this clonotype. This could be a read error, since a much larger clone is one nucleotide away. The CDR3 sequence is CAIRGATSGTKAFF. In nucleotides, the CDR3 is TGTGCCATCAGGGGGGCTACTTCGGGGACTAAAGCTTTCTTT. The chain couples TRBV10-3 to TRBJ1-1; weak D call: TRBD1 (6 bases). The CDR3 has 14 residues. V was clipped by 6 bases and J by 9 bases, with 20 bases between them. Germline V gene sequence: CDR1 ENHRY, CDR2 SYGVKD.

Regarding this clonotype: No conserved phenylalanine or tryptophan is present at the end of the CDR3, so a read error is the likely explanation. The rearrangement joins TRBV29-1 to TRBJ2-5; maybe TRBD2 (5 bases). From germline, CDR1 is SQVTM and CDR2 ANQGSEA. This CDR3 is built from 12 residues. V lost 6 bases and J 6 bases, leaving 14 bases between the germline ends. CDR3 residues: CSVGHGEKTQYL. The CDR3 DNA sequence: TGCAGCGTAGGGCACGGGGAGAAGACCCAGTACCTC.

This chain connects TRBV7-9 to TRBJ2-1; TRBD1 matches 11 bases. V trimming: 5 bases; J trimming: 9 bases; junction bases outside the gene matches: 9. The CDR3 is 15 residues long. Germline V gene lookup returns CDR1 SEHNR and CDR2 FQNEAQ (reference sequence). CDR3 bases: TGTGCCAGCAGCCCTGGACAGGGGGCTGTTATTGAGCAGTTCTTC. It encodes CASSPGQGAVIEQFF.

This clonotype was seen only a few times. V gene TRBV2 combines with J gene TRBJ2-4; D not resolved. V lost 5 bases, J lost 5 bases, and 13 bases lay in between. The CDR3 spans 14 residues. CDR1 SNHLY and CDR2 FYNNEI come from the germline V gene. In DNA form, the CDR3 reads TGTGCCAGCAGTTTCCGGACCGTCCAAAACATTCAGTACTTC. It yields the protein CASSFRTVQNIQYF.

J is TRBJ1-5 and V is TRBV2; D is unresolved. The CDR3 is 10 amino acids. V was cut by 7 bases and J by 11 bases, with 9 bases left in between. Germline CDR1 SNHLY, CDR2 FYNNEI. The DNA of the CDR3 is TGTGCCAGCACTCTGGAGACCCAGCATTTT. Its translation: CASTLETQHF.

This clonotype was seen many times. This chain uses TRBV2 with TRBJ2-5, with D hard to call. Germline V gives CDR1 SNHLY, CDR2 FYNNEI. V was cut by 0 bases and J by 5 bases, with 4 bases left in between. CDR3 length equals 12 residues. The CDR3 spells CASSEALETQYF. The DNA for the CDR3 is TGTGCCAGCAGTGAAGCGCTTGAGACCCAGTACTTC.

The CDR3 spells CAWSELGGGSYEQYF. CDR3 coding DNA: TGTGCCTGGAGTGAGCTGGGGGGGGGCTCCTACGAGCAGTACTTC. The rearrangement joins TRBV30 to TRBJ2-7, with 7 bases lining up with TRBD2. V lost 1 base, J lost 0 bases, and 6 bases stayed unmatched. The CDR3 has 15 amino acids. Germline V gene sequence: CDR1 GTSNPN, CDR2 SVGIG (reference sequence).

The J gene is TRBJ1-5, the V gene TRBV15; TRBD1 agrees at 7 bases. Trimming cost V 10 bases and J 5 bases; bases outside gene matches: 11. This CDR3 is 14 amino acids long. The germline V gene encodes CDR1 LNHNV and CDR2 YYDKDF (reference sequence). The CDR3 region has the DNA TGTGCCAGCTCAGCAGACAGGGTGTATCAGCCCCAGCATTTT. The encoded protein is CASSADRVYQPQHF.

This clonotype appeared a few times. V usage is TRBV28 and J usage is TRBJ1-5; tentative D call: TRBD1 (6 bases). CDR3 size: 13 residues. V lost 7 bases and J lost 4, with 11 bases in between. CDR1 MDHEN and CDR2 SYDVKM come from the germline V gene. The CDR3 DNA sequence: TGTGCCAGCAAAAACAGGGTAAATCAGCCCCAGCATTTT. It encodes CASKNRVNQPQHF. Together with reference TRBV28 and TRBJ1-5, the CDR3 gives the full variable domain: DVKVTQSSRYLVKRTGEKVFLECVQDMDHENMFWYRQDPGLGLRLIYFSYDVKMKEKGDIPEGYSVSREKKERFSLILESASTNQTSMYLCASKNRVNQPQHFGDGTRLSIL.

This clonotype was counted ten times or more. The chain uses TRBV24-1 and TRBJ1-2; D may be TRBD1 (6 bases). Germline CDR1 reads KGHDR; CDR2 reads SFDVKD. The CDR3 runs to 13 residues. The V gene lost 1 base and the J gene lost 8 bases, with 10 bases spanning the gap. As DNA, the CDR3 is TGTGCCACCAGTGATTTCTCCGACAGGGGCTACACCTTC. Translating gives CATSDFSDRGYTF.

This sequence joins TRBV9 and TRBJ2-5, with 7 bases lining up with TRBD1. Germline trimming cut 2 bases from V and 5 bases from J; bases unmatched to any gene: 6. Germline CDR1 reads SGDLS; CDR2 reads YYNGEE. This CDR3 spans 14 amino acids. The CDR3 reads CASSVKGGGETQYF. The CDR3 DNA sequence: TGTGCCAGCAGCGTTAAAGGGGGCGGGGAGACCCAGTACTTC.

Written as DNA, the CDR3 is TGTGCCAGCAGTCTCCCGTCCCAGGGGAAGTACTTC. It codes for CASSLPSQGKYF. The chain links TRBV28 to TRBJ2-7, with a possible D match to TRBD1 (6 bases). There are 12 residues in the CDR3. Between the trimmed V and J ends, which lost 5 bases and 11 bases, there was a span of 16 bases. The germline V gene encodes CDR1 MDHEN and CDR2 SYDVKM.

The chain is built from TRBV12-5 and TRBJ2-6, with TRBD1 matching 7 bases. The CDR3 totals 15 residues. Per the germline V gene, CDR1 is LGHNT and CDR2 is FRNRAP. CDR3 amino acids: CAGTRDSSGANVLTF. The CDR3 bases are TGTGCCGGCACCCGGGACAGCTCTGGGGCCAACGTCCTGACTTTC.

This sequence joins TRBV7-8 and TRBJ1-5; D ambiguous. Germline loops: CDR1 SGHVS, CDR2 FQNEAQ. Trimming took 1 base from V and 0 from J, leaving 10 bases between them. The CDR3 runs 16 residues. In DNA form, the CDR3 reads TGTGCCAGCAGCTTAGGAGGGAAATATAGCAATCAGCCCCAGCATTTT. This translates into CASSLGGKYSNQPQHF.

The chain's CDR3 is CSVVTGSYNEQYF. The CDR3 DNA is TGCAGCGTTGTCACAGGGTCCTACAATGAGCAGTACTTC. The rearrangement links TRBV29-1 to TRBJ2-7, with D possibly TRBD1 on 6 matching bases. The V and J ends lost 4 bases and 7 bases respectively, with 17 bases between them. Germline V gene lookup returns CDR1 SQVTM and CDR2 ANQGSEA. This CDR3 is built from 13 residues.